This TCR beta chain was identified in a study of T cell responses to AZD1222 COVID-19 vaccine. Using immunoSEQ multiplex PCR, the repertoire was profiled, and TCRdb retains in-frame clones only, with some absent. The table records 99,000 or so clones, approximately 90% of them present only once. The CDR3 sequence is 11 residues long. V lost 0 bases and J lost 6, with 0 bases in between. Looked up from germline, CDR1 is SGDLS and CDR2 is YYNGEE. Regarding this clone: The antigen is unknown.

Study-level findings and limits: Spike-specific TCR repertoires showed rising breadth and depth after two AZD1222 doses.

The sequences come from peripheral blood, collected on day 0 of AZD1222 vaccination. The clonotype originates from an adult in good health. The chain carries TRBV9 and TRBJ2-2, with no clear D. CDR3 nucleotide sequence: TGTGCCAGCAGCGTAGCCGGGGAGCTGTTTTTT. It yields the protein CASSVAGELFF.